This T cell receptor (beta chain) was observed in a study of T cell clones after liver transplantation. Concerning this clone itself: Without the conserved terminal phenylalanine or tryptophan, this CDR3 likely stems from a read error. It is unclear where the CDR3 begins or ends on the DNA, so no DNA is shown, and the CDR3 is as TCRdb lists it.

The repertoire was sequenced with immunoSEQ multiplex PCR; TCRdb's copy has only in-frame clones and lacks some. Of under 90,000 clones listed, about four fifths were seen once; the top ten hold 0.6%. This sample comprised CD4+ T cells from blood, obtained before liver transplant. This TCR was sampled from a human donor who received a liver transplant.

CDR3 amino acids: CASRHHRDRGLN. V and J are TRBV12-2 and TRBJ1-4; TRBD1 is taken as the D call from the table, unchecked against the DNA. TRBV12-2 is deemed a pseudogene. Counting both end residues, the CDR3 totals 12 amino acids.